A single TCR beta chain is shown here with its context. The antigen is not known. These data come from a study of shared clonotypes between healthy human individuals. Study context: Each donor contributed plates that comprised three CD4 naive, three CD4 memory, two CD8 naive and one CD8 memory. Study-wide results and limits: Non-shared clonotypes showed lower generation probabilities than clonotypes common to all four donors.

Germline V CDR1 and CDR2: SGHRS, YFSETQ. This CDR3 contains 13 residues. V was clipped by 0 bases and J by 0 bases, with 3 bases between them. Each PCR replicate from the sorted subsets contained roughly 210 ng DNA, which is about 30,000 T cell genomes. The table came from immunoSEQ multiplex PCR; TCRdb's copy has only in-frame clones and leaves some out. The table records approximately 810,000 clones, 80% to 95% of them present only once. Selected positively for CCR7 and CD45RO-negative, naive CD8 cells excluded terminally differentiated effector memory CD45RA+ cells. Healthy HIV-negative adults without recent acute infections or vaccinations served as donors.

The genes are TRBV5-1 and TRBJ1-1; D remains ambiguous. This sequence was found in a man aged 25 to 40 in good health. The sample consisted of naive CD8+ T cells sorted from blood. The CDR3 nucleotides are TGCGCCAGCAGCTTGGAGTTGAACACTGAAGCTTTCTTT. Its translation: CASSLELNTEAFF. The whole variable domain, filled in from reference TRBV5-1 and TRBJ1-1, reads KAGVTQTPRYLIKTRGQQVTLSCSPISGHRSVSWYQQTPGQGLQFLFEYFSETQRNKGNFPGRFSGRQFSNSRSEMNVSTLELGDSALYLCASSLELNTEAFFGQGTRLTVV.